The entry below gives a single T cell receptor (beta chain) sequence along with its context. This specimen belongs to a study of CD4+ T cells in melanoma. Method: immunoSEQ multiplex PCR; TCRdb's copy keeps in-frame clones and lacks some. This table has about 140,000 clones, 80% to 95% appearing once. This receptor was identified in a human donor with melanoma.

This chain's CDR3 is CATQGLAGETQYF. In nucleotides, the CDR3 is TGTGCCACACAGGGACTAGCGGGGGAGACCCAGTACTTC. The chain recombines TRBV2 with TRBJ2-5, with TRBD2 matching 13 bases. This CDR3 region has 13 residues. Per the germline V gene, CDR1 is SNHLY and CDR2 is FYNNEI. The junction had 4 bases not matched to a gene; V was cut back by 10 bases and J by 5 bases.